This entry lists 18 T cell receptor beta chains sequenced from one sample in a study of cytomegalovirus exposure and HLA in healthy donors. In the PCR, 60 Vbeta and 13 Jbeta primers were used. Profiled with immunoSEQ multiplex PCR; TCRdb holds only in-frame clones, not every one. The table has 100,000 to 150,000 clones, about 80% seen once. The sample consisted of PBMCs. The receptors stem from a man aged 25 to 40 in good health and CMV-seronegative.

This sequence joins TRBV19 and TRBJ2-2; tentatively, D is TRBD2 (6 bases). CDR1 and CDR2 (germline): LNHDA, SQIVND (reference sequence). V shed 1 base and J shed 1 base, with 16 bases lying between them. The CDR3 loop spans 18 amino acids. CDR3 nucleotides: TGTGCCAGTAGTATAGTAAGTTGGGTAGCGGAGAACACCGGGGAGCTGTTTTTT. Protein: CASSIVSWVAENTGELFF. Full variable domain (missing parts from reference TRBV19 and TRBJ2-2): DGGITQSPKYLFRKEGQNVTLSCEQNLNHDAMYWYRQDPGQGLRLIYYSQIVNDFQKGDIAEGYSVSREKKESFPLTVTSAQKNPTAFYLCASSIVSWVAENTGELFFGEGSRLTVL.

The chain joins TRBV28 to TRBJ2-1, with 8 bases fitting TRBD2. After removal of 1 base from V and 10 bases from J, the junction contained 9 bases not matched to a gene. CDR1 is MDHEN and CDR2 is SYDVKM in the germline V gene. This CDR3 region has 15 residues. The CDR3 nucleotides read TGTGCCAGCAGTTTATACAGAGCGACTAGCGTCGAGCAGTTCTTC. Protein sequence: CASSLYRATSVEQFF.

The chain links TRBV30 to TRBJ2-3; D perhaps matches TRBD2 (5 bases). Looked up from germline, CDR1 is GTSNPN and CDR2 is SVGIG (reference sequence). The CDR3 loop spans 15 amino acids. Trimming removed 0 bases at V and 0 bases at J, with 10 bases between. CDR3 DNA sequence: TGTGCCTGGAGTGTACCGGGCGGGAGCACAGATACGCAGTATTTT. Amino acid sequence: CAWSVPGGSTDTQYF.

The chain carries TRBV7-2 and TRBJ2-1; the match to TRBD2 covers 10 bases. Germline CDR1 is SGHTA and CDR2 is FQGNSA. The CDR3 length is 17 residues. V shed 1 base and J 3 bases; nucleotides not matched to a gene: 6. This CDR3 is CASSLVTSGTLYNEQFF. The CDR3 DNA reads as TGTGCCAGCAGCTTAGTAACTAGCGGGACCCTCTACAATGAGCAGTTCTTC.

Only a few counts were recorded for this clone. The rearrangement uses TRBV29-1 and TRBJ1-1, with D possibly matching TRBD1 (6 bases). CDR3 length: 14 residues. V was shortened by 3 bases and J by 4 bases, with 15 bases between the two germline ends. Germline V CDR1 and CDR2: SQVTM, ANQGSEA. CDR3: CSVETGLLGTEAFF. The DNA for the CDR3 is TGCAGCGTTGAGACAGGCCTGTTGGGCACTGAAGCTTTCTTT.

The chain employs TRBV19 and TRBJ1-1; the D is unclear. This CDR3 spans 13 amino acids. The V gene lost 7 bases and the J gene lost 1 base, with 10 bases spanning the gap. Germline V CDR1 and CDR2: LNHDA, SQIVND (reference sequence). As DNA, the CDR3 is TGTGCCAGTACCTCTGGCGGGAACACTGAAGCTTTCTTT. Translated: CASTSGGNTEAFF.

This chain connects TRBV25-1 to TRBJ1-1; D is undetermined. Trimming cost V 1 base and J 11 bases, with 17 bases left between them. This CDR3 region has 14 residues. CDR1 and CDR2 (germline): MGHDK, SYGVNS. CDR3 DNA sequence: TGTGCCAGCAGTGAATTAAGCGGAAGGGAAGGGGCTTTCTTT. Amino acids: CASSELSGREGAFF.

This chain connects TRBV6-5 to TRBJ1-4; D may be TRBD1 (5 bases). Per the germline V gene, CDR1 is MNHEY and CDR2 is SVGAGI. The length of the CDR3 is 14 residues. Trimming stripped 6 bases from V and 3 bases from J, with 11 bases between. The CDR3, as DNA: TGTGCCAGCAGCGTCAGGGTGGCTAATGAAAAACTGTTTTTT. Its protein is CASSVRVANEKLFF.

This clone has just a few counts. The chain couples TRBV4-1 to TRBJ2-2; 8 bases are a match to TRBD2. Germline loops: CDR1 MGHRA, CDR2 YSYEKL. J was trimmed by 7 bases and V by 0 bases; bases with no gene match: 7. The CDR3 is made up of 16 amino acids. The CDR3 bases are TGCGCCAGCAGCCAAGACCCGGGAGGGCCTATCGGGGAGCTGTTTTTT. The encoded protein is CASSQDPGGPIGELFF.

CDR3 nucleotides: TGTGCCAGCAGTTTAGTGCCGGTTCCCTACAATGAGCAGTTCTTC. The encoded protein is CASSLVPVPYNEQFF. The chain uses TRBV28 and TRBJ2-1; the D is unclear. Trimming pared 2 bases from V and 2 bases from J, leaving 10 bases between. The CDR3 totals 15 residues. CDR1 is MDHEN, CDR2 SYDVKM, per germline.

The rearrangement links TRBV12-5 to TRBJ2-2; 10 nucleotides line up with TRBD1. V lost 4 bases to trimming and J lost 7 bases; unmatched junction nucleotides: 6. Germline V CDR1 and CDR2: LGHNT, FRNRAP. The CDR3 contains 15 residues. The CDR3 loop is CASGSGTGVFGELFF. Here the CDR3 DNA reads TGTGCTAGTGGTTCCGGGACAGGGGTTTTCGGGGAGCTGTTTTTT. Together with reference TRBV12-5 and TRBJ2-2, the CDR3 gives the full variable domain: DARVTQTPRHKVTEMGQEVTMRCQPILGHNTVFWYRQTMMQGLELLAYFRNRAPLDDSGMPKDRFSAEMPDATLATLKIQPSEPRDSAVYFCASGSGTGVFGELFFGEGSRLTVL.

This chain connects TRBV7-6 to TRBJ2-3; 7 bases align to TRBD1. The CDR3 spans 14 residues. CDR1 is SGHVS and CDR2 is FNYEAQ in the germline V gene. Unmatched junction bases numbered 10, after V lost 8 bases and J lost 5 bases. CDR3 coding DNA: TGTGCCAGCGGAAGCCAATCAGGGGGAGATACGCAGTATTTT. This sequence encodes CASGSQSGGDTQYF.

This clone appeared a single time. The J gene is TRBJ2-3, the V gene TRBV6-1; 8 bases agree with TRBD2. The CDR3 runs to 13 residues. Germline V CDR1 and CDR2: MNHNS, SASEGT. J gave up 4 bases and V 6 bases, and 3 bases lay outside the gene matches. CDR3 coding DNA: TGTGCCAGCAGCGGACTAGCAGCAGATACGCAGTATTTT. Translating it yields CASSGLAADTQYF.

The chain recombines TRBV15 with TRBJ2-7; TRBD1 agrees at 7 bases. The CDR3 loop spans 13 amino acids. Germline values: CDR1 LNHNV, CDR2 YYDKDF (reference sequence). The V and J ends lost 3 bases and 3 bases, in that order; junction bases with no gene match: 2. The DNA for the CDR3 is TGTGCCACCAGCAGCAGACAGGGCTACGAGCAGTACTTC. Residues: CATSSRQGYEQYF.

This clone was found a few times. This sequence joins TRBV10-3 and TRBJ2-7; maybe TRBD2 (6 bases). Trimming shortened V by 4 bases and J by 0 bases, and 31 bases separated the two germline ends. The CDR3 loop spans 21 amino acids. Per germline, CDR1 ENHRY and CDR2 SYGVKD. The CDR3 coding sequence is TGTGCCATCAGTGCTTCCCCAGGCAAGGAGGGTCCCGCAGGGCGCTCCTACGAGCAGTACTTC. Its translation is CAISASPGKEGPAGRSYEQYF.

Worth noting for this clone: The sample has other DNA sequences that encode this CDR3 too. CDR3 nucleotide sequence: TGTGCCAGCAGCCTAAGGCGAGACCGGGTCTACGAGCAGTACTTC. This encodes CASSLRRDRVYEQYF. The chain is built from TRBV7-2 and TRBJ2-7; no firm D call. This CDR3 region has 15 residues. The V end was cut by 5 bases, the J end by 3 bases, with 17 bases between. Germline V gives CDR1 SGHTA, CDR2 FQGNSA.

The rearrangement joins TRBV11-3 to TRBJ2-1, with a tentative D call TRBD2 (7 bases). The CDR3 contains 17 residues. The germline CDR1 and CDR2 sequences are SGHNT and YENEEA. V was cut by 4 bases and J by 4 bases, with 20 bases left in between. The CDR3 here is CASSSRWSGDKYNEQFF. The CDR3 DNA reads TGTGCCAGCAGCTCCCGATGGAGCGGGGACAAATACAATGAGCAGTTCTTC. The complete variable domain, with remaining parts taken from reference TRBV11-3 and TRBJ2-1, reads EAGVVQSPRYKIIEKKQPVAFWCNPISGHNTLYWYLQNLGQGPELLIRYENEEAVDDSQLPKDRFSAERLKGVDSTLKIQPAELGDSAVYLCASSSRWSGDKYNEQFFGPGTRLTVL.

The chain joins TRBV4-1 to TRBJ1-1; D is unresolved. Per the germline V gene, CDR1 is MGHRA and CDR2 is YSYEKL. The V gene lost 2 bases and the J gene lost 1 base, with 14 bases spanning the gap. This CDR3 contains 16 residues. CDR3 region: CASSQLRGGRNTEAFF. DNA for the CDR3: TGCGCCAGCAGCCAACTGCGAGGCGGCCGGAACACTGAAGCTTTCTTT.